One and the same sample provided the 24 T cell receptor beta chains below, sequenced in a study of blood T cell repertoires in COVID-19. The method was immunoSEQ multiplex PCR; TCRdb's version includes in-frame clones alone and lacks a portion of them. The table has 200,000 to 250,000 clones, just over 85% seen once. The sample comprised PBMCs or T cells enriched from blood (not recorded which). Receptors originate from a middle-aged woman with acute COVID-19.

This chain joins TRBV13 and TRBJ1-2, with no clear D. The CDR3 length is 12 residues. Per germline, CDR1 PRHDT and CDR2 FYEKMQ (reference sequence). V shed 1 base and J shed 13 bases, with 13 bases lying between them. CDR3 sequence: CASSLEGRGSTF. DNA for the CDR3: TGTGCCAGCAGCTTAGAAGGGAGAGGGAGCACCTTC.

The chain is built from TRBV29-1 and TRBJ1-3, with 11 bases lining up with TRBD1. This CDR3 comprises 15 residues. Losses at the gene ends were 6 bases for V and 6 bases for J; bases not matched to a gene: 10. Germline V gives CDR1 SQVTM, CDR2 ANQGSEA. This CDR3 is CSVQIPGQGVNTIYF. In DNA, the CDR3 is TGCAGCGTCCAGATTCCGGGACAGGGGGTAAACACCATATATTTT.

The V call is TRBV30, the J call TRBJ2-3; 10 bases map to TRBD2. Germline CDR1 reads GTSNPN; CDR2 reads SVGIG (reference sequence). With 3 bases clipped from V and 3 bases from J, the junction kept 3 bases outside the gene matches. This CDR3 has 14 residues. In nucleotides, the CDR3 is TGTGCCTGGAGGACTAGCGGGTGGACAGATACGCAGTATTTT. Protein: CAWRTSGWTDTQYF.

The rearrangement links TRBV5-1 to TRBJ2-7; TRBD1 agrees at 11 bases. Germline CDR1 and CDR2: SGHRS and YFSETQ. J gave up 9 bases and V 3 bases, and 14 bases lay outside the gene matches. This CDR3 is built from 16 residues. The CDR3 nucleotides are TGCGCCAGCAGCTCGTCCCGGGACAGGGGGGTGGACTGGCAGTACTTC. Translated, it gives CASSSSRDRGVDWQYF.

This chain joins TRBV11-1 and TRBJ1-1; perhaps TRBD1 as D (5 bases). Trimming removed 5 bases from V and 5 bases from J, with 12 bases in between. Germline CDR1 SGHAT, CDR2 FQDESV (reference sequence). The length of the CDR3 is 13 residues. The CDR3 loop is CASSLMGRTEAFF. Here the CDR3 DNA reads TGTGCCAGCAGCCTAATGGGGCGGACTGAAGCTTTCTTT.

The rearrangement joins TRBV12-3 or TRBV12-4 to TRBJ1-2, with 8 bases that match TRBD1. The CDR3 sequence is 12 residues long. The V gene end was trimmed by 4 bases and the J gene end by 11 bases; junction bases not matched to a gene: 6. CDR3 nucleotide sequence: TGTGCCAGCAGTTACCGCCGACAGGGGTACACCTTC. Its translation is CASSYRRQGYTF.

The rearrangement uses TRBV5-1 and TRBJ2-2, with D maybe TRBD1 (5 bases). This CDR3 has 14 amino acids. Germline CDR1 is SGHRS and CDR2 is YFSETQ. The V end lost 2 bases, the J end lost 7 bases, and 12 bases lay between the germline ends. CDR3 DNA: TGCGCCAGCAGCTTAGACAGCCGGCACGGGGAGCTGTTTTTT. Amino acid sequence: CASSLDSRHGELFF. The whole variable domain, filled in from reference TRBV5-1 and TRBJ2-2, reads KAGVTQTPRYLIKTRGQQVTLSCSPISGHRSVSWYQQTPGQGLQFLFEYFSETQRNKGNFPGRFSGRQFSNSRSEMNVSTLELGDSALYLCASSLDSRHGELFFGEGSRLTVL.

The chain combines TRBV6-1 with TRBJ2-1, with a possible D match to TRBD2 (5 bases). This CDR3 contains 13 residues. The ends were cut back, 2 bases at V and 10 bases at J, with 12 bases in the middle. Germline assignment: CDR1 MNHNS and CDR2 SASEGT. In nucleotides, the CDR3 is TGTGCCAGCAGTGAAAAGGAGGCTAGAGAGCAGTTCTTC. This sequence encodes CASSEKEAREQFF.

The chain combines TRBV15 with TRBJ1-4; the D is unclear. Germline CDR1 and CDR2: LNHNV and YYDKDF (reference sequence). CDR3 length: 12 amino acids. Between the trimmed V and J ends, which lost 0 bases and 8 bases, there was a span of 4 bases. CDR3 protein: CATSRDSEKLFF. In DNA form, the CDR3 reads TGTGCCACCAGCAGAGATTCAGAAAAACTGTTTTTT.

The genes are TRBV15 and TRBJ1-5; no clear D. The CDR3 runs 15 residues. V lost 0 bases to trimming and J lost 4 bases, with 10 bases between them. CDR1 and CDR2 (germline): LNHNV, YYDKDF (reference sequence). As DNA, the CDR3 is TGTGCCACCAGCAGAGATTATTTAGAGAATCAGCCCCAGCATTTT. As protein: CATSRDYLENQPQHF.

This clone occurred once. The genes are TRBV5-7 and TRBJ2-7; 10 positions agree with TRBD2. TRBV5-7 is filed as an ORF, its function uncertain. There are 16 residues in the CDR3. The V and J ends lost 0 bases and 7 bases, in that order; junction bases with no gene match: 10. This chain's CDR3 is CASSLDGAGGQNEQYV. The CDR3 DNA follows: TGTGCCAGCAGCTTGGACGGAGCGGGGGGGCAAAATGAGCAGTACGTC.

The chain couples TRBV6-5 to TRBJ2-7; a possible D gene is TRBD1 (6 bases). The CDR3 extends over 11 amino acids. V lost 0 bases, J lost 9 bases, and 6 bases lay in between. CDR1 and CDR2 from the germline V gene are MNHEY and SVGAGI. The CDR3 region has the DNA TGTGCCAGCAGTTACTCAGGGGGGCAGTACTTC. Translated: CASSYSGGQYF.

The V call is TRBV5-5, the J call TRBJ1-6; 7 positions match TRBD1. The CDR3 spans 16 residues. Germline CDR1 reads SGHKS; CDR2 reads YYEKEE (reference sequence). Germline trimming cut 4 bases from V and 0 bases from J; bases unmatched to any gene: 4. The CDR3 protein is CASSLRGSSYNSPLHF. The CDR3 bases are TGTGCCAGCAGCCTCAGGGGGAGCTCCTATAATTCACCCCTCCACTTT.

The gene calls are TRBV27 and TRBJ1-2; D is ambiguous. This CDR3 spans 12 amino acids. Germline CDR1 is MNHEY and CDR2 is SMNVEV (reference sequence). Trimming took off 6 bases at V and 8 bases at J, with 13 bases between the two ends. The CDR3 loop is CASSRPGWGYTF. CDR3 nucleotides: TGTGCCAGCAGCCGACCGGGTTGGGGCTACACCTTC.

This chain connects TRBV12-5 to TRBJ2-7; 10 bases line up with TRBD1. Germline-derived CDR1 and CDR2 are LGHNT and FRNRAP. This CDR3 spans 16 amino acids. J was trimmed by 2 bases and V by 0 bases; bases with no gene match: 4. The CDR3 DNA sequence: TGTGCTAGTGGTTTGGTAGGGGACAGGGGCCCCTACGAGCAGTACGTC. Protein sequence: CASGLVGDRGPYEQYV.

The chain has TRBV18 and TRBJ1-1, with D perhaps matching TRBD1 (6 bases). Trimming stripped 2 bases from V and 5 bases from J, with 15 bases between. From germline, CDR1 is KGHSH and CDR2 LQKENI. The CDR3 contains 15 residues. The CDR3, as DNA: TGTGCCAGCTCACCATTAGACACAACAGGGACTGAAGCTTTCTTT. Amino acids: CASSPLDTTGTEAFF. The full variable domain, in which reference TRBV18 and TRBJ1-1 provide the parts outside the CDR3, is NAGVMQNPRHLVRRRGQEARLRCSPMKGHSHVYWYRQLPEEGLKFMVYLQKENIIDESGMPKERFSAEFPKEGPSILRIQQVVRGDSAAYFCASSPLDTTGTEAFFGQGTRLTVV.

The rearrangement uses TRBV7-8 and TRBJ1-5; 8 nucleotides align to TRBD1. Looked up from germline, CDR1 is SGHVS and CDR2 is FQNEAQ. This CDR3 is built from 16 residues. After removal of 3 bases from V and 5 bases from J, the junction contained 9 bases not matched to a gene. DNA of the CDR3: TGTGCCAGCAGCTTGAGCAGGGGGCTCGTTGATCAGCCCCAGCATTTT. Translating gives CASSLSRGLVDQPQHF.

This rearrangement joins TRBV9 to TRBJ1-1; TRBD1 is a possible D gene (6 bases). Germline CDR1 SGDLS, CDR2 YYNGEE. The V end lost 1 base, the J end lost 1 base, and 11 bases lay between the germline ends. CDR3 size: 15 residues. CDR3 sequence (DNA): TGTGCCAGCAGCGTATCAATGGGACAGAACACTGAAGCTTTCTTT. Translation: CASSVSMGQNTEAFF.

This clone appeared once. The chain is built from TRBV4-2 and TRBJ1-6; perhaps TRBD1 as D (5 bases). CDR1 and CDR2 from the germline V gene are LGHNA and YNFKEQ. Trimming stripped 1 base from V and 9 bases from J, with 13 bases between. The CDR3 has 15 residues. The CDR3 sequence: CASSQGEDGGSPLHF. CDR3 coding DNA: TGTGCCAGCAGCCAAGGGGAGGACGGGGGTTCACCCCTCCACTTT.

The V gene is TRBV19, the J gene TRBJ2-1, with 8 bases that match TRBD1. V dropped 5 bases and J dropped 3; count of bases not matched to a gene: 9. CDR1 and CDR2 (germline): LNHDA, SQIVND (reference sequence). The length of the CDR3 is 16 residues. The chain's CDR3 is CASSLYATGVYNEQFF. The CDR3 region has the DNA TGTGCCAGTAGTTTATACGCGACAGGGGTCTACAATGAGCAGTTCTTC.

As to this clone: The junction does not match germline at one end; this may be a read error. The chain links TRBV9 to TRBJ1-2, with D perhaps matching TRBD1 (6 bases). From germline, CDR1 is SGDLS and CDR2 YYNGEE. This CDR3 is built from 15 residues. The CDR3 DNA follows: TGTGCCAGCAGTGTAGCCCTGGACAGCAACTATGGCTACACCTTC. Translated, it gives CASSVALDSNYGYTF.

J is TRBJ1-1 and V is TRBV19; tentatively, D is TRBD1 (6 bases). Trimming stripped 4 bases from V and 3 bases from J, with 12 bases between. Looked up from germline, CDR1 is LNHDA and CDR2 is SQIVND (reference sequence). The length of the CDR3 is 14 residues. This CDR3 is CASSSWAGDTEAFF. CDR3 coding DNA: TGTGCCAGTAGTAGTTGGGCAGGGGACACTGAAGCTTTCTTT.

The CDR3 sequence: CASSDSPGGTIYF. The DNA of the CDR3 is TGTGCCAGCAGCGATAGTCCGGGAGGCACCATATATTTT. The chain recombines TRBV7-8 with TRBJ1-3, with D unresolved. Germline lookup yields CDR1 SGHVS and CDR2 FQNEAQ. This CDR3 is built from 13 residues. The V and J ends lost 5 bases and 9 bases respectively, with 14 bases between them.

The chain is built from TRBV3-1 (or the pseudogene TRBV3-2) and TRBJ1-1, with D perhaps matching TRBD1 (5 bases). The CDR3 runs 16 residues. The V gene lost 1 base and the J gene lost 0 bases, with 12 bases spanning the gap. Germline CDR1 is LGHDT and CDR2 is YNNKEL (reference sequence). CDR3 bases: TGTGCCAGCAGCCAAGGCGGAGGGACTATGAACACTGAAGCTTTCTTT. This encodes CASSQGGGTMNTEAFF.